The 26 T cell receptor beta chains below all came from one sample that was sequenced in a study of early T cells in non-severe SARS-CoV-2 infection. TCRdb redid the calling of the 5' RACE reads with MiXCR, one entry per CDR3 protein. The data contain tens of thousands of distinct CDR3 sequences, approximately 10% of them singletons. The sequenced sample consisted of whole blood. These receptors were collected from an adult who was a healthcare worker with PCR-confirmed SARS-CoV-2 infection or an uninfected control (not recorded which).

This clonotype appeared a few times. V gene TRBV11-2 combines with J gene TRBJ2-3; D may be TRBD2 (6 bases). Deletions cut 4 bases from V and 5 bases from J, with 13 bases between. From germline, CDR1 is SGHAT and CDR2 FQNNGV. This CDR3 spans 14 amino acids. The CDR3 is CASSYASVGDTQYF. CDR3 DNA: TGTGCCAGCAGCTACGCTAGCGTTGGAGATACGCAGTATTTT. Combining the CDR3 with reference TRBV11-2 and TRBJ2-3 gives the whole variable domain EAGVAQSPRYKIIEKRQSVAFWCNPISGHATLYWYQQILGQGPKLLIQFQNNGVVDDSQLPKDRFSAERLKGVDSTLKIQPAKLEDSAVYLCASSYASVGDTQYFGPGTRLTVL.

This clonotype has only one observation. The genes are TRBV5-4 and TRBJ2-3; possible D gene TRBD2, 7 bases. There are 17 residues in the CDR3. The V end was cut by 6 bases, the J end by 2 bases, with 22 bases between. Germline V gene data show CDR1 as SGHNT and CDR2 as YYREEE (reference sequence). Here the CDR3 reads CASTLGSRGTNTDTQYF. The CDR3 nucleotides are TGTGCCAGCACCCTCGGATCGCGGGGGACAAACACAGATACGCAGTATTTT.

The chain uses TRBV3-1 and TRBJ2-2; D uncertain. CDR1 is LGHDT and CDR2 is YNNKEL in the germline V gene (reference sequence). This CDR3 is built from 12 residues. The V and J ends lost 2 bases and 8 bases respectively, with 6 bases between them. The CDR3: CASSQMEGELFF. CDR3 in DNA: TGTGCCAGCAGCCAAATGGAAGGGGAGCTGTTTTTT.

This clonotype was detected ten times or more. V gene TRBV9 combines with J gene TRBJ1-1; 9 bases agree with TRBD1. CDR3 length equals 15 residues. After removal of 5 bases from V and 0 bases from J, the junction contained 5 bases not matched to a gene. Germline CDR1 reads SGDLS; CDR2 reads YYNGEE. CDR3 coding DNA: TGTGCCAGCAGTACGGGACAGGGAATGAACACTGAAGCTTTCTTT. Translation gives CASSTGQGMNTEAFF.

The chain carries TRBV12-5 and TRBJ1-1; TRBD1 is a possible D gene (5 bases). V dropped 5 bases and J dropped 2 bases, with 12 bases sitting between them. CDR1 is LGHNT and CDR2 is FRNRAP in the germline V gene. The CDR3 contains 14 residues. DNA for the CDR3: TGTGCTAGTGGTACCCGACAGCCAAACACTGAAGCTTTCTTT. It encodes CASGTRQPNTEAFF.

The genes are TRBV7-2 and TRBJ1-4; weak D call: TRBD1 (6 bases). Trimming removed 3 bases at V and 2 bases at J, with 10 bases between. The CDR3 covers 15 residues. CDR1 is SGHTA and CDR2 is FQGNSA in the germline V gene. CDR3 amino acids: CASSFDRLTNEKLFF. The DNA of the CDR3 is TGTGCCAGCAGCTTCGACAGGCTCACTAATGAAAAACTGTTTTTT. Drawing the rest from reference TRBV7-2 and TRBJ1-4, the complete variable domain is GAGVSQSPSNKVTEKGKDVELRCDPISGHTALYWYRQSLGQGLEFLIYFQGNSAPDKSGLPSDRFSAERTGGSVSTLTIQRTQQEDSAVYLCASSFDRLTNEKLFFGSGTQLSVL.

This clonotype was seen repeatedly, ten times or more. V and J are TRBV20-1 and TRBJ1-2; TRBD1 aligns across 11 bases. The CDR3 loop spans 14 amino acids. Germline CDR1 reads DFQATT; CDR2 reads SNEGSKA (reference sequence). Trimming removed 4 bases from V and 4 bases from J; junction bases left unmatched: 5. The CDR3 coding sequence is TGCAGTGCTAAGGGACAGGGGGAAGTCTATGGCTACACCTTC. Encoded protein: CSAKGQGEVYGYTF.

This clonotype was picked up a small number of times. The gene calls are TRBV5-1 and TRBJ2-2; 9 positions agree with TRBD1. J lost 3 bases, V lost 4 bases, and 7 bases had no gene match. From germline, CDR1 is SGHRS and CDR2 YFSETQ. The CDR3 extends over 16 amino acids. The CDR3 DNA is TGCGCCAGCAGCCCGAGGGGACAGGGATACACCGGGGAGCTGTTTTTT. Translating gives CASSPRGQGYTGELFF. The complete variable domain, with remaining parts taken from reference TRBV5-1 and TRBJ2-2, reads KAGVTQTPRYLIKTRGQQVTLSCSPISGHRSVSWYQQTPGQGLQFLFEYFSETQRNKGNFPGRFSGRQFSNSRSEMNVSTLELGDSALYLCASSPRGQGYTGELFFGEGSRLTVL.

The table lists this clonotype with many counts. This chain connects TRBV2 to TRBJ2-7, with 8 positions matching TRBD2. The CDR3 runs to 14 residues. CDR1 and CDR2 (germline): SNHLY, FYNNEI. V lost 6 bases to trimming and J lost 5 bases; unmatched junction nucleotides: 9. The CDR3 nucleotides are TGTGCCAGCAGCCTAGCGGGTTCAGTGGACGAGCAGTACTTC. It codes for CASSLAGSVDEQYF.

This clonotype was counted only a few times. The chain is built from TRBV20-1 and TRBJ1-2; D is ambiguous. V was trimmed by 6 bases and J by 8 bases, leaving 13 bases between them. Germline V gene lookup returns CDR1 DFQATT and CDR2 SNEGSKA (reference sequence). This CDR3 comprises 11 residues. The CDR3 is CSAQTAAGYTF. DNA of the CDR3: TGCAGTGCCCAAACTGCGGCGGGCTACACCTTC.

There are a few counts of this clonotype. The chain uses TRBV7-6 and TRBJ2-3, with TRBD2 matching 10 bases. V was clipped by 8 bases and J by 4 bases; unmatched bases: 9. The germline CDR1 and CDR2 sequences are SGHVS and FNYEAQ. The CDR3 runs to 15 residues. The CDR3 region is CASSTAGGRPDTQYF. The CDR3 DNA reads TGTGCCAGCTCCACAGCGGGGGGGCGTCCAGATACGCAGTATTTT.

This clonotype was counted only a few times. This rearrangement joins TRBV7-9 to TRBJ2-7; D is possibly TRBD1 or TRBD2 (5 bases each). Germline V gene sequence: CDR1 SEHNR, CDR2 FQNEAQ (reference sequence). V lost 5 bases to trimming and J lost 0 bases, with 17 bases between them. This CDR3 region has 16 residues. DNA of the CDR3: TGTGCCAGCAGCGCGACCGGGACCCGCAGCTCCTACGAGCAGTACTTC. It codes for CASSATGTRSSYEQYF.

This chain joins TRBV4-1 and TRBJ2-3, with 7 bases matching TRBD1. The trim removed 3 bases at V and 3 bases at J, leaving 9 bases unmatched. The germline CDR1 and CDR2 sequences are MGHRA and YSYEKL. The CDR3 has 16 amino acids. The CDR3 bases are TGCGCCAGCAGCCAGGTTACAGGGGATGGGACAGATACGCAGTATTTT. This translates into CASSQVTGDGTDTQYF.

This clonotype was observed a few times. The chain joins TRBV29-1 to TRBJ2-6; D gene ambiguous. CDR3 length: 14 residues. Trimming took 4 bases from V and 4 from J, leaving 11 bases between them. Germline V gene lookup returns CDR1 SQVTM and CDR2 ANQGSEA. This CDR3 reads CSVVEDTGANVLTF. CDR3 DNA sequence: TGCAGCGTTGTTGAGGATACAGGGGCCAACGTCCTGACTTTC. Looking up the rest from reference TRBV29-1 and TRBJ2-6 gives the full variable domain: SAVISQKPSRDICQRGTSLTIQCQVDSQVTMMFWYRQQPGQSLTLIATANQGSEATYESGFVIDKFPISRPNLTFSTLTVSNMSPEDSSIYLCSVVEDTGANVLTFGAGSRLTVL.

This clonotype was observed a handful of times. The CDR3 loop is CASSGAGYKNTEAFF. The CDR3 nucleotides are TGCGCCAGCAGCGGGGCTGGGTACAAGAACACTGAAGCTTTCTTT. The chain employs TRBV5-1 and TRBJ1-1; possible D gene TRBD1, 5 bases. Trimming took off 4 bases at V and 1 base at J, with 14 bases between the two ends. Per germline, CDR1 SGHRS and CDR2 YFSETQ. This CDR3 comprises 15 residues. The full variable domain, in which reference TRBV5-1 and TRBJ1-1 provide the parts outside the CDR3, is KAGVTQTPRYLIKTRGQQVTLSCSPISGHRSVSWYQQTPGQGLQFLFEYFSETQRNKGNFPGRFSGRQFSNSRSEMNVSTLELGDSALYLCASSGAGYKNTEAFFGQGTRLTVV.

At least ten counts were recorded for this clonotype. The gene calls are TRBV2 and TRBJ2-6, with D perhaps matching TRBD1 (7 bases). Germline V gene lookup returns CDR1 SNHLY and CDR2 FYNNEI. The V end lost 6 bases, the J end lost 1 base, and 16 bases lay between the germline ends. The CDR3 has 17 residues. The CDR3 DNA reads as TGTGCCAGCAGAAGGAGCAGGGGGGAATCTGGGGCCAACGTCCTGACTTTC. Translation: CASRRSRGESGANVLTF.

The table lists this clonotype with many counts. This chain uses TRBV2 with TRBJ2-2, with 7 bases aligning to TRBD1. Losses at the gene ends were 8 bases for V and 2 bases for J; bases not matched to a gene: 5. Germline V gene sequence: CDR1 SNHLY, CDR2 FYNNEI. This CDR3 comprises 14 residues. The CDR3 DNA is TGTGCCAGCTCAGGGACAGTTAACACCGGGGAGCTGTTTTTT. Translating it yields CASSGTVNTGELFF.

The sample holds many counts of this clonotype. CDR3 DNA sequence: TGCAGTGCTTCCCAACTGACACAAACCTACGAGCAGTACTTC. Translating gives CSASQLTQTYEQYF. The chain carries TRBV20-1 and TRBJ2-7; the D is unclear. The CDR3 is made up of 14 amino acids. The V gene's germline CDR1 is DFQATT and CDR2 SNEGSKA (reference sequence). The V and J ends lost 5 bases and 2 bases respectively, with 16 bases between them.

The V gene is TRBV12-3 or TRBV12-4, the J gene TRBJ1-6; 7 bases fit TRBD1. The CDR3 has 17 amino acids. V was clipped by 1 base and J by 8 bases; unmatched bases: 11. The CDR3 is CASSLEGAGRIYSPLHF. The CDR3 DNA follows: TGTGCCAGCAGTTTAGAGGGGGCGGGACGTATTTATTCACCCCTCCACTTT.

This clonotype has a count of ten or more. CDR3 bases: TGTGCCAGCAGTTTTGGGGGACTAGCCGCAGATACGCAGTATTTT. Amino acid sequence: CASSFGGLAADTQYF. The chain carries TRBV12-3 or TRBV12-4 and TRBJ2-3; TRBD2 aligns across 9 bases. The CDR3 sequence is 15 residues long. After removal of 3 bases from V and 4 bases from J, the junction contained 5 bases not matched to a gene.

This clonotype was counted only a few times. The chain employs TRBV5-4 and TRBJ2-3; 7 bases align to TRBD1. The germline CDR1 and CDR2 sequences are SGHNT and YYREEE (reference sequence). The length of the CDR3 is 18 residues. With V trimmed by 0 bases and J by 4 bases, 14 bases remained unmatched. Here the CDR3 DNA reads TGTGCCAGCAGCTTGGCCGGGCGACAGGGCTTTCGTTCAGATACGCAGTATTTT. Amino acids: CASSLAGRQGFRSDTQYF.

This clonotype was seen repeatedly, ten times or more. The V call is TRBV29-1, the J call TRBJ2-5, with 9 positions matching TRBD1. J lost 4 bases, V lost 7 bases, and 7 bases had no gene match. The CDR3 consists of 13 residues. Germline V gives CDR1 SQVTM, CDR2 ANQGSEA. The chain's CDR3 is CSGDRGKGETQYF. The DNA of the CDR3 is TGCAGCGGTGACAGGGGGAAGGGAGAGACCCAGTACTTC.

This clonotype was detected a few times. This chain links TRBV11-3 with TRBJ2-7; D might be TRBD2 (5 bases). V was shortened by 5 bases and J by 7 bases, with 15 bases between the two germline ends. CDR3 length equals 13 residues. CDR1 and CDR2 from the germline V gene are SGHNT and YENEEA. The CDR3 region is CASSPNRDWEQYF. DNA for the CDR3: TGTGCCAGCAGCCCAAACCGGGATTGGGAGCAGTACTTC.

This clonotype occurred a few times. V and J are TRBV7-2 and TRBJ2-7, with TRBD2 matching over 8 bases. V shed 4 bases, J shed 4 bases, and the junction held 6 bases outside the gene matches. Germline CDR1 and CDR2: SGHTA and FQGNSA. The CDR3 covers 14 residues. The DNA of the CDR3 is TGTGCCAGCAGCTATCGCACGGGGGGGTACGAGCAGTACTTC. Translated: CASSYRTGGYEQYF.

This clonotype was observed a few times. CDR3 in DNA: TGTGCCATCAGAGGGCAGGGAAGTGATACGCAGTATTTT. It specifies CAIRGQGSDTQYF. This chain links TRBV10-3 with TRBJ2-3, with D possibly TRBD1 on 5 matching bases. CDR1 is ENHRY and CDR2 is SYGVKD in the germline V gene. This CDR3 contains 13 residues. V dropped 6 bases and J dropped 6 bases, with 13 bases sitting between them.

Only a few counts were recorded for this clonotype. The V and J genes are TRBV7-3 and TRBJ2-5, with unresolved D. V dropped 0 bases and J dropped 1 base, with 6 bases sitting between them. The CDR3 is made up of 14 amino acids. CDR1 is SGHTA, CDR2 FQGTGA, per germline. The CDR3: CASSLTGFQETQYF. CDR3 nucleotide sequence: TGTGCCAGCAGCTTAACGGGCTTCCAAGAGACCCAGTACTTC. Drawing the rest from reference TRBV7-3 and TRBJ2-5, the complete variable domain is GAGVSQTPSNKVTEKGKYVELRCDPISGHTALYWYRQSLGQGPEFLIYFQGTGAADDSGLPNDRFFAVRPEGSVSTLKIQRTERGDSAVYLCASSLTGFQETQYFGPGTRLLVL.